The 17 T cell receptor beta chains below come from one sample, sequenced in a study of CD8+CD57+ T cells in acquired aplastic anemia. Investigators profiled TCR beta VDJ and CDR3 from genomic DNA template. From the reads, TCRdb called clonotypes with MiXCR, one entry per CDR3 protein. The table has 200,000 to 250,000 distinct CDR3 sequences, about 37% seen once; the top ten hold around 1.1%. Sample: sorted CD4+, CD8+, or CD8+CD57+ T cells (not recorded which) from PBMCs. The receptors here all came from a human donor in good health, serving as a control.

This clonotype was detected many times. The gene calls are TRBV4-1 and TRBJ2-7; D unclear. V was pared by 1 base and J by 2 bases, with 12 bases between. The CDR3 loop spans 15 amino acids. The germline V gene encodes CDR1 MGHRA and CDR2 YSYEKL. The CDR3 sequence: CASSQALTVTYEQYF. The CDR3 DNA reads TGCGCCAGCAGCCAAGCCTTGACGGTAACCTACGAGCAGTACTTC.

V is TRBV7-2 and J is TRBJ2-3; 9 bases are a match to TRBD1. Germline CDR1 is SGHTA and CDR2 is FQGNSA. Trimming removed 2 bases from V and 6 bases from J; junction bases left unmatched: 3. This CDR3 contains 14 residues. CDR3 sequence: CASSLWTGEDTQYF. The CDR3 bases are TGTGCCAGCAGCTTATGGACAGGGGAGGATACGCAGTATTTT. The variable domain in full, with the rest retrieved from reference TRBV7-2 and TRBJ2-3, is GAGVSQSPSNKVTEKGKDVELRCDPISGHTALYWYRQSLGQGLEFLIYFQGNSAPDKSGLPSDRFSAERTGGSVSTLTIQRTQQEDSAVYLCASSLWTGEDTQYFGPGTRLTVL.

This clonotype was counted at least ten times. The CDR3 sequence is CASSAQGAEYNSPLHF. CDR3 coding DNA: TGTGCCAGCAGTGCACAGGGGGCCGAGTATAATTCACCCCTCCACTTT. This chain joins TRBV2 and TRBJ1-6, with 9 bases identical to TRBD1. V gave up 4 bases and J gave up 4 bases; unmatched junction bases: 5. Germline-derived CDR1 and CDR2 are SNHLY and FYNNEI. This CDR3 is built from 16 residues.

CDR3 nucleotide sequence: TGTGCCAGCAGTTACAGGGGCCATCAGCCCCAGCATTTT. Amino acid sequence: CASSYRGHQPQHF. V and J are TRBV6-5 and TRBJ1-5, with D perhaps matching TRBD1 (5 bases). Germline V lookup: CDR1 MNHEY, CDR2 SVGAGI. The V end was cut by 2 bases, the J end by 5 bases, with 7 bases between. The CDR3 has 13 amino acids.

This clonotype turned up a few times. The chain recombines TRBV30 with TRBJ1-1, with a tentative D call TRBD1 (6 bases). The V end was cut by 5 bases, the J end by 6 bases, with 16 bases between. The germline gives CDR1 GTSNPN, CDR2 SVGIG (reference sequence). This CDR3 contains 13 residues. The CDR3 DNA follows: TGTGCCTGGCGCACTACAGGGCTCTCTGAAGCTTTCTTT. It is translated as CAWRTTGLSEAFF.

The sample holds a few counts of this clonotype. A much larger clonotype is one base distant, so this may be a read error. This sequence joins TRBV2 and TRBJ1-1, with D uncertain. Germline V gene sequence: CDR1 SNHLY, CDR2 FYNNEI. The CDR3 consists of 14 residues. The CDR3 DNA reads as TGTTCCAGCAGTGATGCCTCCTATAGGACTGAAGCTTTCTTT. Translation: CSSSDASYRTEAFF. The full variable domain, in which reference TRBV2 and TRBJ1-1 provide the parts outside the CDR3, is EPEVTQTPSHQVTQMGQEVILRCVPISNHLYFYWYRQILGQKVEFLVSFYNNEISEKSEIFDDQFSVERPDGSNFTLKIRSTKLEDSAMYFCSSSDASYRTEAFFGQGTRLTVV.

The chain carries TRBV20-1 and TRBJ1-6, with a tentative D call TRBD1 (5 bases). The CDR3 is made up of 15 amino acids. CDR1 is DFQATT and CDR2 is SNEGSKA in the germline V gene (reference sequence). The V gene lost 6 bases and the J gene lost 9 bases, with 21 bases spanning the gap. CDR3 loop: CSASGEVTGGSPLHF. The CDR3 DNA is TGCAGTGCCTCGGGGGAAGTCACCGGGGGTTCACCCCTCCACTTT.

The chain is built from TRBV29-1 and TRBJ1-1, with a weak D call TRBD1 (6 bases). The CDR3 contains 11 residues. CDR1 and CDR2 from the germline V gene are SQVTM and ANQGSEA. V dropped 7 bases and J dropped 9 bases, with 15 bases sitting between them. The CDR3 nucleotides are TGCAGCGCCTTGGGGGGACACAAAGCTTTCTTT. Its translation is CSALGGHKAFF. Filled out from reference TRBV29-1 and TRBJ1-1, the complete variable domain reads SAVISQKPSRDICQRGTSLTIQCQVDSQVTMMFWYRQQPGQSLTLIATANQGSEATYESGFVIDKFPISRPNLTFSTLTVSNMSPEDSSIYLCSALGGHKAFFGQGTRLTVV.

This clonotype was found once. Possible read error: a much larger clone is one base away. This chain connects TRBV10-3 to TRBJ1-1; 7 bases are shared with TRBD1. CDR1 ENHRY and CDR2 SYGVKD come from the germline V gene. This CDR3 has 16 amino acids. CDR3: CASTPKPGQMNTEALF. Here the CDR3 DNA reads TGTGCCAGCACCCCAAAACCGGGACAGATGAACACTGAAGCTCTCTTT.

This clonotype appeared many times. V gene TRBV5-1 combines with J gene TRBJ2-3; D uncertain. Germline V gene sequence: CDR1 SGHRS, CDR2 YFSETQ. The V end was cut by 0 bases, the J end by 1 base, with 6 bases between. This CDR3 region has 14 residues. CDR3 DNA: TGCGCCAGCAGCTTGGAGGATGGCACAGATACGCAGTATTTT. It encodes CASSLEDGTDTQYF. The full variable domain, with the rest looked up from reference TRBV5-1 and TRBJ2-3, is KAGVTQTPRYLIKTRGQQVTLSCSPISGHRSVSWYQQTPGQGLQFLFEYFSETQRNKGNFPGRFSGRQFSNSRSEMNVSTLELGDSALYLCASSLEDGTDTQYFGPGTRLTVL.

The chain joins TRBV10-3 to TRBJ2-1; perhaps TRBD1 as D (7 bases). The CDR3 runs 14 residues. Trimming left V 2 bases short and J 12 bases short, with 17 bases between. Germline V lookup: CDR1 ENHRY, CDR2 SYGVKD. This chain's CDR3 is CAISEGQEGDGQFF. CDR3 DNA sequence: TGTGCCATCAGTGAGGGACAGGAGGGGGATGGGCAGTTCTTC.

This clonotype was recorded a few times. The V gene is TRBV6-1, the J gene TRBJ2-1; 8 nucleotides match TRBD1. The CDR3 totals 15 residues. Germline V gives CDR1 MNHNS, CDR2 SASEGT. Trimming at V came to 6 bases and at J to 1 base, leaving 5 bases not matched to a gene. CDR3 loop: CASSSTGESYNEQFF. DNA for the CDR3: TGTGCCAGCAGCTCGACAGGGGAGTCCTACAATGAGCAGTTCTTC.

This chain connects TRBV4-1 to TRBJ1-5; the D is unclear. Trimming cost V 1 base and J 5 bases, with 15 bases left between them. The CDR3 has 16 amino acids. Germline lookup yields CDR1 MGHRA and CDR2 YSYEKL. CDR3 protein: CASSQGEGGKHQPQHF. The CDR3 DNA is TGCGCCAGCAGCCAAGGGGAGGGTGGCAAACATCAGCCCCAGCATTTT.

This clonotype has just a few counts. The rearrangement uses TRBV20-1 and TRBJ2-3; TRBD2 matches at 11 bases. J lost 5 bases, V lost 7 bases, and 5 bases had no gene match. This CDR3 comprises 13 residues. CDR1 DFQATT and CDR2 SNEGSKA come from the germline V gene (reference sequence). CDR3 loop: CSVYGTSGDTQYF. The CDR3 DNA follows: TGCAGTGTTTACGGGACTAGCGGAGATACGCAGTATTTT.

This clonotype was counted between two and nine times. This chain connects TRBV5-1 to TRBJ1-4; 8 positions agree with TRBD1. This CDR3 is built from 14 residues. Looked up from germline, CDR1 is SGHRS and CDR2 is YFSETQ. Losses at the gene ends were 4 bases for V and 8 bases for J; bases not matched to a gene: 7. The CDR3 region is CASSLDRGDEKLFF. CDR3 DNA sequence: TGCGCCAGCAGCCTTGACAGGGGCGACGAAAAACTGTTTTTT.

In this sample, this clonotype turned up many times. The J gene is TRBJ2-7, the V gene TRBV19; D assignment may be TRBD1 or TRBD2 (6 bases each). The germline V gene has CDR1 LNHDA and CDR2 SQIVND (reference sequence). The V end was cut by 5 bases, the J end by 2 bases, with 13 bases between. This CDR3 has 14 amino acids. The CDR3 sequence: CASSPMEGAYEQYF. The CDR3 DNA follows: TGTGCCAGTAGTCCGATGGAGGGGGCCTACGAGCAGTACTTC.

Of note for this clonotype: This may come from a read error, since a much larger clone is one base off. V is TRBV11-2 and J is TRBJ2-1; 10 bases are a match to TRBD1. The J call may be wrong; the DNA end is better matched by TRBJ2-7. This CDR3 is built from 16 residues. Germline loops: CDR1 SGHAT, CDR2 FQNNGV. The CDR3: CACTRPYGDRGYEQYF. CDR3 sequence (DNA): TGTGCCTGCACTCGTCCTTATGGGGACAGGGGCTACGAGCAGTACTTC.